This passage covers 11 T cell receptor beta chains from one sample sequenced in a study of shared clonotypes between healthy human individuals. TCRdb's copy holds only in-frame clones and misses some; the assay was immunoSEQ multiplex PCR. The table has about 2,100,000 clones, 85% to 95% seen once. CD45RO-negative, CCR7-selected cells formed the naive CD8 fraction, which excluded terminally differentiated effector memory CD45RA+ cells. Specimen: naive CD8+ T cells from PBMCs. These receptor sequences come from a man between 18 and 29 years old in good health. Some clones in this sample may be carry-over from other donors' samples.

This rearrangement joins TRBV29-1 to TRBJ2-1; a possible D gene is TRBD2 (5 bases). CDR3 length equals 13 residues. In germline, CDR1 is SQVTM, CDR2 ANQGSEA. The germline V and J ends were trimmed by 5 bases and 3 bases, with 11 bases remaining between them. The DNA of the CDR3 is TGCAGCGTTCCGGGGTTGAGCTACAATGAGCAGTTCTTC. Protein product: CSVPGLSYNEQFF.

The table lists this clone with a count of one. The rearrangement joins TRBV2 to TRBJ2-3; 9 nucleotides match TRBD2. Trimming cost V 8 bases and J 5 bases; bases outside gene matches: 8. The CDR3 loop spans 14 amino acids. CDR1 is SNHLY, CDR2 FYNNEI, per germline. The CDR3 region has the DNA TGTGCCAGCCATAGCGGGAGAGGGGGAGATACGCAGTATTTT. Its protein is CASHSGRGGDTQYF.

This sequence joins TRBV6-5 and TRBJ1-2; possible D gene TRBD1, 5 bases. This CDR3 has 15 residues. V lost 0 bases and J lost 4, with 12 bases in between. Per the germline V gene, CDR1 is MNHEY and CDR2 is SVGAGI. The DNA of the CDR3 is TGTGCCAGCAGTTACTCGGACACATCGTCCTATGGCTACACCTTC. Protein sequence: CASSYSDTSSYGYTF.

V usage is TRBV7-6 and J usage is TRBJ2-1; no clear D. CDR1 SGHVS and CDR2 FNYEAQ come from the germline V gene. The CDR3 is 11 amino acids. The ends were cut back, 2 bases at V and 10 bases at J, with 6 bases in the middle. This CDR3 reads CASSLSQEQFF. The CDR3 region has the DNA TGTGCCAGCAGCTTAAGTCAGGAGCAGTTCTTC.

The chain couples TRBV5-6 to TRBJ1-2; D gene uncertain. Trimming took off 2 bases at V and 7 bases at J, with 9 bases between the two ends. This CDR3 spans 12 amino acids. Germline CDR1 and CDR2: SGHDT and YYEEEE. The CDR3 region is CASSLGARGYTF. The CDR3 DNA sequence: TGTGCCAGCAGCTTAGGTGCCCGTGGCTACACCTTC.

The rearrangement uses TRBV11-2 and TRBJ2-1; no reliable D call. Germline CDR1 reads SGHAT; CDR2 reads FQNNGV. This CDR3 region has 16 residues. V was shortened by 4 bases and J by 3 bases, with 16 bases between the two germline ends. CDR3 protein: CASSSRGALRYNEQFF. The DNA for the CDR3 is TGTGCCAGCAGCTCCCGTGGTGCGTTACGCTACAATGAGCAGTTCTTC. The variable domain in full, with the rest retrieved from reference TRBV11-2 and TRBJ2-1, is EAGVAQSPRYKIIEKRQSVAFWCNPISGHATLYWYQQILGQGPKLLIQFQNNGVVDDSQLPKDRFSAERLKGVDSTLKIQPAKLEDSAVYLCASSSRGALRYNEQFFGPGTRLTVL.

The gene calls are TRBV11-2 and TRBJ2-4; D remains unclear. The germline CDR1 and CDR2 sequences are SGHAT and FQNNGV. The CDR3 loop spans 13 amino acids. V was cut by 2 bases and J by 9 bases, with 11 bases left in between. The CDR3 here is CASSLFGEVIQYF. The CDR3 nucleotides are TGTGCCAGCAGCTTATTTGGAGAAGTCATTCAGTACTTC.

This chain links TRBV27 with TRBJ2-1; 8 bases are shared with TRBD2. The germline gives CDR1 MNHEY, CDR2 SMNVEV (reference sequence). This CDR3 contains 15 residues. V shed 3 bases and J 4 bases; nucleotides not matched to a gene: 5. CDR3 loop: CASSFQRGTYNEQFF. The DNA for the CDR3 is TGTGCCAGCAGTTTTCAGCGGGGGACTTACAATGAGCAGTTCTTC.

The CDR3 here is CASSPISEPNQPQHF. The DNA of the CDR3 is TGTGCCAGCAGCCCTATCAGTGAGCCCAATCAGCCCCAGCATTTT. This sequence joins TRBV27 and TRBJ1-5; D unclear. The germline V gene encodes CDR1 MNHEY and CDR2 SMNVEV (reference sequence). With 6 bases removed from V and 3 bases from J, the gap between germline ends came to 15 bases. The CDR3 has 15 amino acids.

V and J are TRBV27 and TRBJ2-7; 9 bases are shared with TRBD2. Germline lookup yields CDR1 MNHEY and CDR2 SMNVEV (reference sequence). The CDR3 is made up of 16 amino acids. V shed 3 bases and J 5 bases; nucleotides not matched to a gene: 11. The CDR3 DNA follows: TGTGCCAGCAGTTTTAGAGCGGGAGGACTTTGGGACGAGCAGTACTTC. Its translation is CASSFRAGGLWDEQYF.

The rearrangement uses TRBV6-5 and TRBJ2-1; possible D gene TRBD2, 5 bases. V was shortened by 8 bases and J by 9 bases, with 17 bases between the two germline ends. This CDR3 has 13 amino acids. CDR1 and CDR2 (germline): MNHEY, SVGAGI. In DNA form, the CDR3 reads TGTGCCAGCCAAGGACTCGTCCCGGCTGAGCAGTTCTTC. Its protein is CASQGLVPAEQFF.